What follows are 9 T cell receptor beta chains derived from one specimen sequenced in a study of cytomegalovirus exposure and HLA in healthy donors. Amplification used 60 Vbeta primers and 13 Jbeta primers. Some clones are missing from TCRdb's copy, which holds only in-frame ones; the method was immunoSEQ multiplex PCR. This table lists roughly 45,000 clones. The sequencing sample was made of PBMCs. These receptors came from a woman aged 25 to 45 in good health and CMV-seronegative.

The chain links TRBV19 to TRBJ2-1; a possible D gene is TRBD2 (5 bases). The CDR3 loop spans 14 amino acids. With 4 bases removed from V and 10 bases from J, the gap between germline ends came to 17 bases. Germline CDR1 and CDR2: LNHDA and SQIVND (reference sequence). CDR3 sequence: CASSTLDETGEQFF. For the CDR3, the DNA is TGTGCCAGTAGTACCCTGGACGAGACGGGGGAGCAGTTCTTC.

The J gene is TRBJ1-2, the V gene TRBV10-2; 9 bases map to TRBD1. The CDR3 spans 14 residues. Losses at the gene ends were 6 bases for V and 12 bases for J; bases not matched to a gene: 14. CDR1 and CDR2 (germline): WSHSY, SAAADI. The CDR3 protein is CASRLPGTGFPHTF. CDR3 coding DNA: TGCGCCAGCAGACTCCCCGGGACAGGGTTCCCCCACACCTTC.

The rearrangement uses TRBV5-1 and TRBJ2-5; D gene uncertain. Germline V gene lookup returns CDR1 SGHRS and CDR2 YFSETQ. CDR3 length: 13 amino acids. Trimming took 2 bases from V and 1 from J, leaving 6 bases between them. The CDR3 DNA reads as TGCGCCAGCAGCTTCCACACCCAAGAGACCCAGTACTTC. Protein: CASSFHTQETQYF.

The chain has TRBV6-5 and TRBJ2-1; D uncertain. The V gene's germline CDR1 is MNHEY and CDR2 SVGAGI. CDR3 length: 16 residues. Trimming stripped 4 bases from V and 1 base from J, with 14 bases between. The CDR3 sequence is CASSSTVTLSYNEQFF. The CDR3, as DNA: TGTGCCAGCAGTTCCACGGTGACTTTGTCCTACAATGAGCAGTTCTTC.

Judged by frequency, this clone is medium-sized. This sequence joins TRBV6-1 and TRBJ2-1; TRBD2 matches 8 bases. Germline CDR1 and CDR2: MNHNS and SASEGT. Trimming removed 1 base from V and 9 bases from J; junction bases left unmatched: 8. The CDR3 length is 15 residues. As DNA, the CDR3 is TGTGCCAGCAGTGAAGAATCGGGAGGGCCTTTTGAGCAGTTCTTC. Translated, it gives CASSEESGGPFEQFF.

V and J are TRBV4-2 and TRBJ2-7; the D gene is possibly TRBD2 (6 bases). Deletions cut 4 bases from V and 0 bases from J, with 13 bases between. This CDR3 contains 15 residues. Per germline, CDR1 LGHNA and CDR2 YNFKEQ. The CDR3 sequence: CASSPRAGSSYEQYF. The CDR3 DNA is TGTGCCAGCAGCCCTAGGGCGGGATCCTCCTACGAGCAGTACTTC.

The gene calls are TRBV4-3 and TRBJ2-3, with a possible D match to TRBD2 (6 bases). The ends were cut back, 0 bases at V and 3 bases at J, with 10 bases in the middle. The germline CDR1 and CDR2 sequences are LGHNA and YSLEER. There are 15 residues in the CDR3. The CDR3 sequence: CASSQDFGGTDTQYF. The CDR3 nucleotides read TGCGCCAGCAGCCAAGATTTCGGAGGGACAGATACGCAGTATTTT.

J is TRBJ2-3 and V is TRBV9, with a tentative D call TRBD2 (5 bases). Germline-derived CDR1 and CDR2 are SGDLS and YYNGEE. V was trimmed by 4 bases and J by 5 bases, leaving 11 bases between them. The CDR3 contains 13 residues. The CDR3 bases are TGTGCCAGCAGCCACCCCGGGATAGATACGCAGTATTTT. It codes for CASSHPGIDTQYF.

The chain has TRBV5-1 and TRBJ2-7, with a tentative D call TRBD2 (5 bases). CDR1 is SGHRS, CDR2 YFSETQ, per germline. The CDR3 is 16 residues long. V lost 3 bases and J 2 bases, leaving 18 bases between the germline ends. The CDR3 coding sequence is TGCGCCAGCAGCTCGAACCGGGAATATATACCCTACGAGCAGTACTTC. Its translation: CASSSNREYIPYEQYF.